These 2 T cell receptor beta chains originate from one sample sequenced in a study of blood T cell repertoires in COVID-19. TCRdb keeps only in-frame clones here, not all; method: immunoSEQ multiplex PCR. The sample shows about 150,000 clones, around 86% of them seen only once. Sequencing was performed on PBMCs or T cells enriched from blood (not recorded which). These receptors all stem from a middle-aged man who had recovered from COVID-19.

The chain links TRBV18 to TRBJ1-1, with 7 bases fitting TRBD1. The V and J ends lost 3 bases and 6 bases, in that order; junction bases with no gene match: 7. The CDR3 runs 14 residues. Germline loops: CDR1 KGHSH, CDR2 LQKENI. CDR3 in DNA: TGTGCCAGCTCACCCCGAATTGACAGGGCTGAAGCTTTCTTT. Protein product: CASSPRIDRAEAFF. The complete variable domain, with remaining parts taken from reference TRBV18 and TRBJ1-1, reads NAGVMQNPRHLVRRRGQEARLRCSPMKGHSHVYWYRQLPEEGLKFMVYLQKENIIDESGMPKERFSAEFPKEGPSILRIQQVVRGDSAAYFCASSPRIDRAEAFFGQGTRLTVV.

The gene calls are TRBV12-3 or TRBV12-4 and TRBJ1-1, with D perhaps TRBD1 (5 bases). Between the trimmed V and J ends, which lost 3 bases and 11 bases, there was a span of 16 bases. The CDR3 length is 13 residues. This chain's CDR3 is CASSFSPGVDAFF. The DNA of the CDR3 is TGTGCCAGCAGTTTCAGTCCGGGGGTTGACGCTTTCTTT.